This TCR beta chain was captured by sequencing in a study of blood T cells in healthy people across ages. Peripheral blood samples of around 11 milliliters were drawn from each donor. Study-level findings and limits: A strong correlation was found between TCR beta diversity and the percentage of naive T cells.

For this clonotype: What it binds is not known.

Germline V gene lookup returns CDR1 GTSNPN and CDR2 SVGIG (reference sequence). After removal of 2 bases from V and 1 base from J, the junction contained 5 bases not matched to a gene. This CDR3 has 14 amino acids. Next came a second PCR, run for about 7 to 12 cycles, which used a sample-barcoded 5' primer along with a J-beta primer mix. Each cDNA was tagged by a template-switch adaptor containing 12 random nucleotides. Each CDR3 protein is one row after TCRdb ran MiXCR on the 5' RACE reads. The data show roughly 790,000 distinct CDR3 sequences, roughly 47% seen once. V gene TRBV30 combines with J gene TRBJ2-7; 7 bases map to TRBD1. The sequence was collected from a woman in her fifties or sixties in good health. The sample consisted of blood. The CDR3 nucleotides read TGTGCCTGGAGTCCCGGGACAGTTTCCTACGAGCAGTACTTC. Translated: CAWSPGTVSYEQYF.